This TCR beta chain was recovered during a study of blood T cells in healthy people across ages. The trim removed 1 base at V and 0 bases at J, leaving 2 bases unmatched. The germline V gene encodes CDR1 SGHTA and CDR2 FQGNSA. CDR3 length: 17 residues. Then a second PCR, running about 6 to 11 cycles, was carried out with a sample-barcoded 5' primer and a J-beta primer mix. TCRdb reprocessed the 5' RACE reads via MiXCR and lists one record per CDR3 protein. The repertoire includes some 1.4 million distinct CDR3 sequences, about 43% of them detected once, and approximately 7.9% sits in the top ten. The clonotype originates from a woman younger than 30 in good health. Input material: blood. V gene TRBV7-2 combines with J gene TRBJ2-4; 11 positions match TRBD1. CDR3 loop: CASSLVGTGGAKNIQYF. The CDR3 DNA is TGTGCCAGCAGCTTAGTGGGGACAGGGGGAGCCAAAAACATTCAGTACTTC.